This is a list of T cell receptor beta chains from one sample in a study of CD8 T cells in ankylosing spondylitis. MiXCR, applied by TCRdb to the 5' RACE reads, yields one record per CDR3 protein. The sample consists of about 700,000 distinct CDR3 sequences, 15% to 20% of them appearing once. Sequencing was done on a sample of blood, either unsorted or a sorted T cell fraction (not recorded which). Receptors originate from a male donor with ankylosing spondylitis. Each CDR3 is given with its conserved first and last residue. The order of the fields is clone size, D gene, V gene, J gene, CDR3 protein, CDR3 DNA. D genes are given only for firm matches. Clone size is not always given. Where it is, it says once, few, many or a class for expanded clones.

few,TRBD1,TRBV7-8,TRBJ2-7,CASSLEAWRRDRDPYEQYF,TGTGCCAGCAGCTTAGAAGCGTGGAGGAGGGACAGGGATCCCTACGAGCAGTACTTC
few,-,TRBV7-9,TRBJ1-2,CASSYPRGGHYGYTF,TGTGCCAGCAGCTACCCCAGGGGAGGCCACTATGGCTACACCTTC
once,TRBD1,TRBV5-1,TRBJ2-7,CASSLGTGPISYEQYF,TGCGCCAGCAGCTTGGGGACAGGGCCGATCTCCTACGAGCAGTACTTC
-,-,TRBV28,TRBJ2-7,CASSFGTLEEQYF,TGTGCCAGCAGTTTTGGGACCCTTGAAGAGCAGTACTTC
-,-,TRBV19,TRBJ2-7,CASSIRDTSYEQYF,TGTGCCAGTAGTATAAGGGACACGTCCTACGAGCAGTACTTC
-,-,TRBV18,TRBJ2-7,CASSLASQGYEQYF,TGTGCCAGCTCGCTGGCGAGCCAGGGCTACGAGCAGTACTTC
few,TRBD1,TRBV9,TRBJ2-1,CASSVASGGFGDREDNEQFF,TGTGCCAGCAGCGTAGCGTCGGGGGGCTTCGGGGACAGGGAGGACAATGAGCAGTTCTTC
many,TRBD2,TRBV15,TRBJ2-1,CATSRDLAGEPYNEQFF,TGTGCCACCAGCAGGGATCTAGCGGGGGAACCCTACAATGAGCAGTTCTTC
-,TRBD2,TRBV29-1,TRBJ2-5,CSVEIYGRPLGGETQYF,TGCAGCGTTGAAATCTACGGGAGGCCCCTGGGAGGAGAGACCCAGTACTTC
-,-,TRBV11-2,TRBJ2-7,CASSLLQSGDSYEQYF,TGTGCCAGCAGCTTACTACAGTCTGGCGACTCCTACGAGCAGTACTTC
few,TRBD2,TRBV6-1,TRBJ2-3,CASSEEAGGPDTQYF,TGTGCCAGCAGTGAAGAGGCGGGGGGCCCAGATACGCAGTATTTT
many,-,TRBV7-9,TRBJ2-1,CASSLGNNEQFF,TGTGCCAGCTCCCTGGGGAACAATGAGCAGTTCTTC
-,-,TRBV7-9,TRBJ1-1,CASSTVGRGNTEAFF,TGTGCCAGCAGCACCGTGGGGAGGGGGAACACTGAAGCTTTCTTT
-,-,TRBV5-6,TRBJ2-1,CASSLTLLGNEQFF,TGTGCCAGCAGCTTGACCCTCCTGGGCAATGAGCAGTTCTTC
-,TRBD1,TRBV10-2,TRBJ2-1,CASKKGTAEQFF,TGCGCCAGCAAGAAGGGGACAGCTGAGCAGTTCTTC
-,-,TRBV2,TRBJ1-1,CASCLRRMNTEAFF,TGTGCCAGCTGTTTAAGAAGGATGAACACTGAAGCTTTCTTT
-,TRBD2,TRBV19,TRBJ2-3,CASSIGGGGSDTQYF,TGTGCCAGTAGTATCGGCGGGGGGGGGTCAGATACGCAGTATTTT
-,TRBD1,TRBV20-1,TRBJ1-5,CSARQGESNQPQHF,TGCAGTGCTCGACAGGGGGAGAGCAATCAGCCCCAGCATTTT
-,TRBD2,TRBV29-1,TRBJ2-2,CSVTSGALTGELFF,TGCAGCGTGACTAGCGGGGCCCTCACCGGGGAGCTGTTTTTT
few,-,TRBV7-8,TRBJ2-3,CASSLEARGDTQYF,TGTGCCAGCAGTCTAGAGGCTCGGGGGGATACGCAGTATTTT
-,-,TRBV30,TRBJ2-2,CAWEAGNTGELFF,TGTGCCTGGGAAGCTGGTAACACCGGGGAGCTGTTTTTT
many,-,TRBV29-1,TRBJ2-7,CSAVGVEQYF,TGCAGCGCGGTGGGCGTCGAGCAGTACTTC
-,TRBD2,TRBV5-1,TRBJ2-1,CASSLVAGGKYNEQFF,TGCGCCAGCAGCTTGGTTGCGGGGGGAAAATACAATGAGCAGTTCTTC
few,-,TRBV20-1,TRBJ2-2,CSARDASVDTGELFF,TGCAGTGCTAGAGATGCTAGCGTCGACACCGGGGAGCTGTTTTTT
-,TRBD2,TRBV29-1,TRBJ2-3,CSVVTGGPPDTQYF,TGCAGCGTTGTGACGGGAGGGCCCCCAGATACGCAGTATTTT
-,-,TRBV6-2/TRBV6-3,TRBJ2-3,CASSYSSGGEYTQYF,TGTGCCAGCAGTTACAGTTCGGGGGGCGAGTATACGCAGTATTTT
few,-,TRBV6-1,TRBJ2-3,CASSAAPGSTDTQYF,TGTGCCAGCAGTGCCGCCCCAGGAAGCACAGATACGCAGTATTTT
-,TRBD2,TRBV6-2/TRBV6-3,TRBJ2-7,CASRRSGTSGYEQYF,TGTGCCAGCAGACGCTCCGGGACTAGCGGCTACGAGCAGTACTTC
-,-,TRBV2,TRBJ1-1,CASSNTAEAFF,TGTGCCAGCAGTAACACGGCTGAAGCTTTCTTT
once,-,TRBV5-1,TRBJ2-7,CASSLPGLTYEQYF,TGCGCCAGCAGCTTGCCTGGACTTACATACGAGCAGTACTTC
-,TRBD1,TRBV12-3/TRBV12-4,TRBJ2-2,CASSARDSGTGELFF,TGTGCCAGCAGTGCCCGGGACAGTGGCACCGGGGAGCTGTTTTTT
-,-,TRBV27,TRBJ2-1,CASSLRVPGSRAREQFF,TGTGCCAGCAGTCTCCGGGTCCCGGGTAGCCGGGCTAGGGAGCAGTTCTTC
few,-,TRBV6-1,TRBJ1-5,CASSRSGVNQPQHF,TGTGCCAGCAGCCGCTCAGGGGTCAATCAGCCCCAGCATTTT
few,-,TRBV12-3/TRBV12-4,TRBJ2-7,CASSLGITREQYF,TGTGCCAGCAGTTTAGGCATTACCCGCGAGCAGTACTTC
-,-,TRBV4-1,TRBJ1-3,CASSQGSHGTTGNTIYF,TGCGCCAGCAGCCAAGGAAGCCATGGGACAACTGGAAACACCATATATTTT
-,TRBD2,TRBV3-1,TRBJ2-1,CATSGLAEVQFF,TGTGCCACCAGCGGACTAGCGGAGGTGCAGTTCTTC
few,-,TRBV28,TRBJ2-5,CASSLKSETQYF,TGTGCCAGCAGTTTAAAATCGGAGACCCAGTACTTC
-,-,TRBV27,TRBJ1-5,CASRPERGVSNQPQHF,TGTGCCAGCAGACCCGAAAGGGGGGTAAGCAATCAGCCCCAGCATTTT
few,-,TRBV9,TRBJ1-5,CASSQGGTGVGQPQHF,TGTGCCAGCAGCCAAGGTGGGACCGGAGTGGGTCAGCCCCAGCATTTT
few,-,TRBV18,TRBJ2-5,CASSPPAGKETQYF,TGTGCCAGCTCACCACCGGCGGGGAAAGAGACCCAGTACTTC
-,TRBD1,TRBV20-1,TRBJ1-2,CSARGNRGDYGYTF,TGCAGTGCTAGAGGAAACAGGGGCGACTATGGCTACACCTTC
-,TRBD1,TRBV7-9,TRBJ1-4,CASSSGQGEGEKLFF,TGTGCCAGCAGCTCGGGACAGGGGGAGGGAGAAAAACTGTTTTTT
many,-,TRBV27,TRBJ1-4,CASSGRPTANEKLFF,TGTGCCAGCAGTGGTAGGCCTACCGCTAATGAAAAACTGTTTTTT
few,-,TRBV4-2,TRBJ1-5,CASSQEIGDLAQPQHF,TGTGCCAGCAGCCAAGAAATTGGGGATTTAGCTCAGCCCCAGCATTTT
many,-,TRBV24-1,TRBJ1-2,CATSDPRRYYGYTF,TGTGCCACCAGTGATCCCCGGCGGTACTATGGCTACACCTTC